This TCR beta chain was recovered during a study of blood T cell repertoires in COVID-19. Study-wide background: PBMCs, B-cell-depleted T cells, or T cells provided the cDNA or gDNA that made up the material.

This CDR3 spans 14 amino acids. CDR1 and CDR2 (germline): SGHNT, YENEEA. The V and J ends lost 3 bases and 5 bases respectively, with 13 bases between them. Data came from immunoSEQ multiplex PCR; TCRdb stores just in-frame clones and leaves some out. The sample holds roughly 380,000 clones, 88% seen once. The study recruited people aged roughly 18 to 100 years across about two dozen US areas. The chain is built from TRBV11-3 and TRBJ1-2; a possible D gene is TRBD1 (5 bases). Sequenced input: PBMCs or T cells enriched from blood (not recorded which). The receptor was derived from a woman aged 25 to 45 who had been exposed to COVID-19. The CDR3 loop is CASSFGRGGYGYTF. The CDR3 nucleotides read TGTGCCAGCAGCTTTGGGCGGGGCGGGTATGGCTACACCTTC.